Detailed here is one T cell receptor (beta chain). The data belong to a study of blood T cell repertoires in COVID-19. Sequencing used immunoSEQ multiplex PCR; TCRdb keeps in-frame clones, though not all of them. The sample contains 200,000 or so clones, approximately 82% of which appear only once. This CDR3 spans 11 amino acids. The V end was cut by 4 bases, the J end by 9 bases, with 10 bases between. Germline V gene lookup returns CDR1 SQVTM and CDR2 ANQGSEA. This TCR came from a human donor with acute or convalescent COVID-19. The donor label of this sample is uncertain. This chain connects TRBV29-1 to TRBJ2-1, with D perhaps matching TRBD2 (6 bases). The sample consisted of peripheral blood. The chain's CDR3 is CSVARGPEQFF. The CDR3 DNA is TGCAGCGTTGCGCGGGGCCCTGAGCAGTTCTTC.